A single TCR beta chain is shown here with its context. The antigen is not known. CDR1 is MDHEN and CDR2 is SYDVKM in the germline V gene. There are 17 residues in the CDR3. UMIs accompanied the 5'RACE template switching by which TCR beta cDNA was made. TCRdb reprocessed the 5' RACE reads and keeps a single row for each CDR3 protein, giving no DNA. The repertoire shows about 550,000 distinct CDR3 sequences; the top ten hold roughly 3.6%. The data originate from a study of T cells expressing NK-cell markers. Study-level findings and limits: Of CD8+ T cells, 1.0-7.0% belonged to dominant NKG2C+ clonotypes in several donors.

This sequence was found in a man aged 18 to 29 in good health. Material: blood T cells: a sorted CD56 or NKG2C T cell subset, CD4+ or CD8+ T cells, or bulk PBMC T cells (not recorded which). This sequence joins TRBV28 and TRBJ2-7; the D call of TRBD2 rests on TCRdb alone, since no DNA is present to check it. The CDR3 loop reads CASSKASGRSMNYEQYF.